This TCR beta chain was sequenced for a study of neoadjuvant anti-PD-1 for oral cavity cancer. Turning to the study itself: Patients without progression received a fourth nivolumab dose around day 43, then surgical resection on days 50-56.

Trimming took 5 bases from V and 3 from J, leaving 17 bases between them. The CDR3 loop spans 16 amino acids. The germline V gene has CDR1 MNHEY and CDR2 SMNVEV (reference sequence). The time point was: after neoadjuvant nivolumab, at surgical resection. Blood cells were analyzed directly, without culture or expansion. Study-wide results and limits: Non-responders to neoadjuvant nivolumab had significantly more clonal PBMC T cells than responders.

Of note for this clone: What it binds is not known.

Six replicates per PBMC sample, mostly from about 500 ng of genomic DNA. Sequenced by immunoSEQ multiplex PCR; TCRdb stores in-frame clones only, minus some. The top ten hold around 2.5% of the sample, which has 14,000 or so clones, about 70% seen once. Sequencing was performed on PBMCs, taken after nivolumab (anti-PD-1) treatment. This sequence joins TRBV27 and TRBJ1-3; possible D gene TRBD1, 5 bases. The receptor's source is a person between 40 and 79 years old with oral cavity squamous cell carcinoma. CDR3 in amino acids: CASSPTWGIGGNTIYF. In DNA, the CDR3 is TGTGCCAGCAGTCCGACTTGGGGGATAGGTGGAAACACCATATATTTT.